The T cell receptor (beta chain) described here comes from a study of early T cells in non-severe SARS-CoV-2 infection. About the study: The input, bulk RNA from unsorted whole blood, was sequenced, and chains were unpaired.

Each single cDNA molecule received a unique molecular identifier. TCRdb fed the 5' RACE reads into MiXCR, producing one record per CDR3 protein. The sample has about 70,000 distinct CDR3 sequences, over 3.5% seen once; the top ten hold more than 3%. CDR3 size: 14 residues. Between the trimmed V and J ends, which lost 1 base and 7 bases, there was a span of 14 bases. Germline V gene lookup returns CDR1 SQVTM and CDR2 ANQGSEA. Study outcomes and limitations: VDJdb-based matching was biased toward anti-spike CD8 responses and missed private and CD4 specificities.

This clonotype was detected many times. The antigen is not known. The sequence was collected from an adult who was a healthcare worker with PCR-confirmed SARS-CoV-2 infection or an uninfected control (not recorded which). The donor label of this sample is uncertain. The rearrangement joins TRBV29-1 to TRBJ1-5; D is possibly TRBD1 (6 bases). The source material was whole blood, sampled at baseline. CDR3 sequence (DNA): TGCAGCGTTGAAGGGGAACAGGGCGTACAGCCCCAGCATTTT. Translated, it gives CSVEGEQGVQPQHF.